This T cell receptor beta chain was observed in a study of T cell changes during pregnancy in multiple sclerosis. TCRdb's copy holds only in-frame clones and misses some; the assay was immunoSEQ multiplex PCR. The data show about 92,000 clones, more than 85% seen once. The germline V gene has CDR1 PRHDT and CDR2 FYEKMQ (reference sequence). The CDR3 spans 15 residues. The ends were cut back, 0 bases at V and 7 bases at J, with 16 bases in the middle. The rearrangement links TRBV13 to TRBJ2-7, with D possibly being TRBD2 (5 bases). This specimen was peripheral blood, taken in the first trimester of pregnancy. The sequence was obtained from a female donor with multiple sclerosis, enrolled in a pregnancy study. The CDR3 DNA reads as TGTGCCAGCAGCTTAGGGTGGCCGCGAGAGCGGGAGCAGTACTTC. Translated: CASSLGWPREREQYF.